This T cell receptor (beta chain) appears in the sequencing data of a study of T cell responses to AZD1222 COVID-19 vaccine. Worth noting for this clone: Its specificity is not known.

Study-level results: Donors skewed white British and female; clonal diversity was possibly underestimated. Per reports, nearly half of all spike-specific TCRs target regions that are unmutated in variants.

Trimming shortened V by 4 bases and J by 7 bases, and 18 bases separated the two germline ends. The CDR3 loop spans 15 amino acids. Germline V gene sequence: CDR1 SGHDT, CDR2 YYEEEE. The data were produced by immunoSEQ multiplex PCR, yet TCRdb's version contains in-frame clones alone and is incomplete. The sample includes about 120,000 clones, about 93% seen only once; the top ten take 4% to 5%. The gene calls are TRBV5-6 and TRBJ1-5; a weak D match, TRBD1 (6 bases). The input for sequencing was peripheral blood, taken 28 days after the second dose of the MenACWY control vaccine. The TCR was taken from an adult who received the MenACWY meningococcal vaccine as a control. This CDR3 reads CASSIRQLGGQPQHF. CDR3 bases: TGTGCCAGCAGCATACGACAGCTAGGGGGGCAGCCCCAGCATTTT.